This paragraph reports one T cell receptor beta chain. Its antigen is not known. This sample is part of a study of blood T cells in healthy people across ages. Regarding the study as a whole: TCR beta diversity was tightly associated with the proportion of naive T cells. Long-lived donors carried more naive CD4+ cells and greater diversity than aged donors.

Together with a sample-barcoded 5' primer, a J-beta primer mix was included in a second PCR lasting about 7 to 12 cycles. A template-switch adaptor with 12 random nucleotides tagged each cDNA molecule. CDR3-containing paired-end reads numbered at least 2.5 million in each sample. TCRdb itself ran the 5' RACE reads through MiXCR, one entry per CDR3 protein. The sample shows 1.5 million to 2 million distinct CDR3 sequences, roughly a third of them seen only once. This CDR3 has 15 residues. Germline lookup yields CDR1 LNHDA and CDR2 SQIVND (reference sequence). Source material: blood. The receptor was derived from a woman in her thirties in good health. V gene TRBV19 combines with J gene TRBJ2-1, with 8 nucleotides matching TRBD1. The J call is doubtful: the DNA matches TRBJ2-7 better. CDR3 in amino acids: CASSSTETGVYEQYF. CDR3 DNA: TGTGCCAGTAGTTCAACCGAGACAGGGGTTTACGAGCAGTACTTC.